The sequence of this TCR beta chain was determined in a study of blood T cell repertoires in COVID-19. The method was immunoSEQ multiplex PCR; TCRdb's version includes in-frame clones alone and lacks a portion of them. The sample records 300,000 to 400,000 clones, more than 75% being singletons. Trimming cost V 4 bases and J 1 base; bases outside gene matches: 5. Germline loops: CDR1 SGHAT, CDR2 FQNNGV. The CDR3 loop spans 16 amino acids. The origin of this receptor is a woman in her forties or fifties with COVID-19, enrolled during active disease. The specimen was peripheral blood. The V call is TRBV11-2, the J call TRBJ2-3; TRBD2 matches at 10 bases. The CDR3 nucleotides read TGTGCCAGCAGCTCATGGACTAGCGGACGCACAGATACGCAGTATTTT. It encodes CASSSWTSGRTDTQYF.